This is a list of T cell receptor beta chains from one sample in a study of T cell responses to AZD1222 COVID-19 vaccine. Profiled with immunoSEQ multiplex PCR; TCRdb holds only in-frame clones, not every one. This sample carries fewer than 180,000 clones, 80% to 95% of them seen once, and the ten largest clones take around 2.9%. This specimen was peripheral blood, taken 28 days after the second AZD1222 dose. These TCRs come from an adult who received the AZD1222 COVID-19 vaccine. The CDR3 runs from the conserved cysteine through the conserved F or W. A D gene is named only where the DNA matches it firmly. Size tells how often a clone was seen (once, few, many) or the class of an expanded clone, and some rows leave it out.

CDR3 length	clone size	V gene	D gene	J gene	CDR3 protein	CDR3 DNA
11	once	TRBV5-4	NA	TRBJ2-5	CASSQQETQYF	TGTGCCAGCAGCCAACAAGAGACCCAGTACTTC
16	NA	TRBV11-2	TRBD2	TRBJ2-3	CASSLTSAATLSSQYF	TGTGCCAGCAGCTTAACTAGCGCCGCCACACTGTCGTCGCAGTATTTT
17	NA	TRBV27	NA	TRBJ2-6	CASSLESRPTGANVLTF	TGTGCCAGCAGTTTAGAATCCCGACCCACTGGGGCCAACGTCCTGACTTTC
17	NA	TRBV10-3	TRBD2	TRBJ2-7	CAISDSSGSRTNYEQYF	TGTGCCATCAGTGATTCTAGCGGGAGTCGGACCAACTACGAGCAGTACTTC
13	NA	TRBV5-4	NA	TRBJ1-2	CASSSGPDYGYTF	TGTGCCAGCAGCTCGGGTCCCGACTATGGCTACACCTTC
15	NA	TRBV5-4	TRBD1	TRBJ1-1	CASSSRTGMGTEAFF	TGTGCCAGCAGCTCCCGGACAGGGATGGGGACTGAAGCTTTCTTT
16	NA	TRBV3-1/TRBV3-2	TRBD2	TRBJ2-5	CASSQDPAGVAETQYF	TGTGCCAGCAGCCAAGATCCCGCGGGGGTTGCAGAGACCCAGTACTTC
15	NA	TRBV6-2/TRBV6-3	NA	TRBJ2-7	CASSYSAGSPYEQYF	TGTGCCAGCAGTTACTCGGCGGGATCCCCCTACGAGCAGTACTTC
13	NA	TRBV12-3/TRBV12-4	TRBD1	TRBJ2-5	CASRGTGWETQYF	TGTGCCAGCAGGGGGACAGGGTGGGAGACCCAGTACTTC
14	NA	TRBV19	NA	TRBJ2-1	CASSISGYYNEQFF	TGTGCCAGTAGTATAAGTGGCTACTACAATGAGCAGTTCTTC
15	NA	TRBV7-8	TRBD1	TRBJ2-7	CASSPRTGTPYEQYF	TGTGCCAGCAGCCCCAGGACAGGGACACCCTACGAGCAGTACTTC
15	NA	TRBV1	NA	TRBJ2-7	CTSSQARGGKHEQYF	TGCACCAGCAGCCAAGCTCGCGGAGGGAAACACGAGCAGTACTTC
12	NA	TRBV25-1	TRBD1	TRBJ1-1	CASSPPGQGHFF	TGTGCCAGCAGTCCACCGGGACAGGGGCATTTCTTT
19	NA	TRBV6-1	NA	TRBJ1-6	CASSEWGPDPRRMNSPLHF	TGTGCCAGCAGTGAATGGGGGCCGGACCCCAGGCGGATGAATTCACCCCTCCACTTT
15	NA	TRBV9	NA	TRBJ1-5	CASSVGQAQDQPQHF	TGTGCCAGCAGCGTAGGACAGGCCCAAGATCAGCCCCAGCATTTT
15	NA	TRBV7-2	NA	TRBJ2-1	CATKQPGSTYNEQFF	TGTGCCACCAAACAACCCGGGAGTACCTACAATGAGCAGTTCTTC
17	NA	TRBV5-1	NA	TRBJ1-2	CASSLLGAVSRNYGYTF	TGCGCCAGCAGCTTGTTAGGGGCAGTCTCTCGTAACTATGGCTACACCTTC
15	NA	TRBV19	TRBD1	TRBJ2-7	CASSIVGRGSYEQYF	TGTGCCAGTAGTATAGTTGGCAGGGGGTCCTACGAGCAGTACTTC
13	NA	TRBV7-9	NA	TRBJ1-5	CASSVAGNQPQHF	TGTGCCAGCAGCGTCGCCGGGAATCAGCCCCAGCATTTT
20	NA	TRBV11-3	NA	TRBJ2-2	CASSSLTQLTGTPNTGELFF	TGTGCCAGCAGCTCTCTCACCCAGCTAACCGGGACACCTAACACCGGGGAGCTGTTTTTT
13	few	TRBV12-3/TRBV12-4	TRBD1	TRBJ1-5	CASSSDRLGPQHF	TGTGCCAGCAGCTCGGACAGGTTGGGGCCCCAGCATTTT
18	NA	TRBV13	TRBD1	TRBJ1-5	CASSWGQGYRLGNQPQHF	TGTGCCAGCAGCTGGGGACAGGGATACAGGTTAGGCAATCAGCCCCAGCATTTT
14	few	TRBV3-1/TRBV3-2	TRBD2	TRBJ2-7	CASSPTSGINEQYF	TGTGCCAGCAGCCCTACTAGCGGGATCAACGAGCAGTACTTC
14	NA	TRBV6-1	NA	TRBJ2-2	CASSESLGTGELFF	TGTGCCAGCAGTGAATCTCTGGGGACCGGGGAGCTGTTTTTT
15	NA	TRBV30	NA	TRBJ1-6	CACSSGDPGNSPLHF	TGTGCCTGTAGCTCAGGGGATCCGGGAAATTCACCCCTCCACTTT
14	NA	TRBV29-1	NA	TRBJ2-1	CSVGASVSYNEQFF	TGCAGCGTTGGAGCGTCGGTCTCCTACAATGAGCAGTTCTTC
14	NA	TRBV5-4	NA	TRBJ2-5	CASSSPGRQETQYF	TGTGCCAGCAGCTCCCCCGGCAGACAGGAGACCCAGTACTTC
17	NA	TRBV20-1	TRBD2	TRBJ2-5	CSASQVLGTSGKETQYF	TGCAGTGCTAGTCAGGTCCTCGGGACTAGCGGAAAAGAGACCCAGTACTTC
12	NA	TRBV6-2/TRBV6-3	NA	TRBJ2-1	CASSLYGNEQFF	TGTGCCAGCAGTTTATACGGGAATGAGCAGTTCTTC
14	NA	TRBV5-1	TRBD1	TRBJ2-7	CASSLEGQGYEQYF	TGCGCCAGCAGCTTGGAGGGACAGGGCTACGAGCAGTACTTC
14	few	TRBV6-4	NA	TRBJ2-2	CASSEVGGTGELFF	TGTGCCAGCAGTGAAGTGGGGGGCACCGGGGAGCTGTTTTTT
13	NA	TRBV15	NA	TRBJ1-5	CATGVQHNQPQHF	TGTGCCACCGGAGTACAGCACAATCAGCCCCAGCATTTT
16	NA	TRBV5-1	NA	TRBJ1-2	CASSVNRDTQNYGYTF	TGCGCCAGCAGCGTGAACAGAGACACACAAAACTATGGCTACACCTTC